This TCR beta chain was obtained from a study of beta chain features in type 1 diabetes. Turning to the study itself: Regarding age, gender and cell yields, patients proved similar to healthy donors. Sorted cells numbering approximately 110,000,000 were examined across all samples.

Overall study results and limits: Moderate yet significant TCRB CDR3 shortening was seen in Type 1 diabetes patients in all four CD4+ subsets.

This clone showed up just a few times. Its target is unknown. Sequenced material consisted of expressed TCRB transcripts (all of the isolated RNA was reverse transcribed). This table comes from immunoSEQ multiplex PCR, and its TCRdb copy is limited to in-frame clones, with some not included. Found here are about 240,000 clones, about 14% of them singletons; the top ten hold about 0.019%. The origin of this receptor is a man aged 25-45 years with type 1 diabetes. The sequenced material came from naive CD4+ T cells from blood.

The CDR3 sequence: CASSEFASGGTDTQYF. CDR3 DNA: TGTGCCAGCAGTGAATTCGCTAGCGGGGGCACAGATACGCAGTATTTT. V usage is TRBV6-1 and J usage is TRBJ2-3; 9 nucleotides align to TRBD2. Germline-derived CDR1 and CDR2 are MNHNS and SASEGT. After removal of 2 bases from V and 1 base from J, the junction contained 4 bases not matched to a gene. The CDR3 runs to 16 residues.